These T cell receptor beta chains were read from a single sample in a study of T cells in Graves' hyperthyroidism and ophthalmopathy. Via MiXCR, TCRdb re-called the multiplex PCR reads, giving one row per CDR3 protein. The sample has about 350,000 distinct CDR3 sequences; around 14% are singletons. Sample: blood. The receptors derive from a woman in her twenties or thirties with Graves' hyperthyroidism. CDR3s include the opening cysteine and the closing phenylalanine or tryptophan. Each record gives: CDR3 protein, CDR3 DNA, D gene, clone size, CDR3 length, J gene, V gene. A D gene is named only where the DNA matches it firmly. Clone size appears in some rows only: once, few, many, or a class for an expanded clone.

CASSLGPTPYEQYF,TGTGCCAGCAGCTTAGGACCTACACCGTACGAGCAGTACTTC,-,few,14,TRBJ2-7,TRBV11-2
CASSFGTKGRELFF,TGTGCCAGCAGCTTCGGGACTAAGGGCCGGGAGCTGTTTTTT,TRBD2,few,14,TRBJ2-2,TRBV5-6
CAWSDGSGSYEQYF,TGTGCCTGGAGTGACGGGAGTGGGTCCTACGAGCAGTACTTC,-,-,14,TRBJ2-7,TRBV30
CASSQDPAAVSGRVGTQYF,TGCGCCAGCAGCCAAGATCCGGCGGCGGTTAGCGGGAGGGTGGGGACCCAGTACTTC,TRBD2,few,19,TRBJ2-5,TRBV4-1
CSASRELGYTF,TGCAGTGCTAGTCGGGAGCTTGGCTACACCTTC,-,many,11,TRBJ1-2,TRBV20-1
CASSSPVQYEQYF,TGTGCCAGCAGTTCTCCGGTTCAATACGAGCAGTACTTC,-,many,13,TRBJ2-7,TRBV28
CASSLRGGLETQYF,TGTGCCAGCAGCTTACGCGGGGGGCTTGAGACCCAGTACTTC,TRBD2,many,14,TRBJ2-5,TRBV7-2
CASSLTGTGAYEQYF,TGTGCCAGTAGTTTAACCGGGACAGGGGCCTACGAGCAGTACTTC,TRBD1,few,15,TRBJ2-7,TRBV19
CASSPSGGLAGELFF,TGTGCCAGCAGCCCATCGGGGGGGTTGGCCGGGGAGCTGTTTTTT,TRBD2,many,15,TRBJ2-2,TRBV9
CASSFGRDTEAFF,TGTGCCAGCAGTTTCGGCAGAGACACTGAAGCTTTCTTT,-,many,13,TRBJ1-1,TRBV28
CATGKTGGTDTQYF,TGTGCCACCGGAAAGACAGGGGGCACAGATACGCAGTATTTT,TRBD1,many,14,TRBJ2-3,TRBV24-1
CASSSDAGRENEKLFF,TGTGCCAGCAGCTCCGATGCCGGGAGGGAGAATGAAAAACTGTTTTTT,-,-,16,TRBJ1-4,TRBV7-9
CASSSYDAQHNEQFF,TGTGCCAGCAGCTCGTACGATGCACAGCACAATGAGCAGTTCTTC,-,few,15,TRBJ2-1,TRBV7-9
CASSDRVFEQYF,TGTGCCAGCAGCGACAGGGTTTTTGAGCAGTACTTC,TRBD1,many,12,TRBJ2-7,TRBV7-9
CSAKSTGGYEQYF,TGCAGTGCTAAATCGACAGGGGGCTACGAGCAGTACTTC,TRBD1,many,13,TRBJ2-7,TRBV20-1
CASGVFQETQYF,TGTGCCAGCGGGGTTTTCCAAGAGACCCAGTACTTC,-,-,12,TRBJ2-5,TRBV7-2
CASSHRLGLAASRTDTQYF,TGTGCCAGCAGCCACCGCCTGGGACTAGCGGCCTCACGCACAGATACGCAGTATTTT,TRBD2,few,19,TRBJ2-3,TRBV3-1
CSSSSGQNTEAFF,TGCAGTTCTTCGTCGGGACAGAACACTGAAGCTTTCTTT,-,-,13,TRBJ1-1,TRBV29-1
CASSDQPGELFF,TGCGCCAGCAGCGACCAGCCCGGGGAGCTGTTTTTT,-,-,12,TRBJ2-2,TRBV5-1
CASSPTSGSSYTQYF,TGTGCCAGCAGCCCAACTAGCGGGAGCTCATATACGCAGTATTTT,TRBD2,few,15,TRBJ2-3,TRBV3-1
CASSLKAGPYEQYF,TGTGCCAGCAGCTTAAAGGCTGGGCCCTACGAGCAGTACTTC,-,many,14,TRBJ2-7,TRBV11-3
CASSTRGYEQPQHF,TGTGCCAGCAGCACAAGGGGGTATGAACAGCCCCAGCATTTT,-,many,14,TRBJ1-5,TRBV12-3/TRBV12-4
CASSLFTGGTDTQYF,TGTGCCAGCAGCTTATTTACAGGGGGCACAGATACGCAGTATTTT,TRBD1,many,15,TRBJ2-3,TRBV7-2
CASAPEGETQYF,TGTGCTAGTGCCCCCGAGGGGGAGACCCAGTACTTC,-,few,12,TRBJ2-5,TRBV12-5
CASSLRQNTQYF,TGTGCCAGCAGCTTACGACAAAATACGCAGTATTTT,-,few,12,TRBJ2-3,TRBV7-2
CASQPGLAGGNEQFF,TGTGCCAGCCAACCGGGACTAGCGGGGGGTAACGAGCAGTTCTTC,TRBD2,-,15,TRBJ2-1,TRBV6-1
CSARGPSGGNEQFF,TGCAGTGCTAGAGGGCCTAGCGGGGGAAATGAGCAGTTCTTC,TRBD2,many,14,TRBJ2-1,TRBV20-1
CASSLTGVENIQYF,TGTGCCAGCAGCCTGACAGGGGTCGAAAACATTCAGTACTTC,TRBD1,few,14,TRBJ2-4,TRBV6-5
CASLLNTEAFF,TGTGCCAGCTTGCTGAACACTGAAGCTTTCTTT,-,many,11,TRBJ1-1,TRBV6-1
CASSPSPTSRSYEQYF,TGTGCTAGCAGCCCCTCCCCGACTAGCAGAAGCTACGAGCAGTACTTC,TRBD2,-,16,TRBJ2-7,TRBV7-7
CSARSGRVGGYTF,TGCAGTGCTAGATCTGGCAGGGTGGGTGGCTACACCTTC,-,-,13,TRBJ1-2,TRBV20-1
CSARSNPTDTQYF,TGCAGTGCTAGGAGTAATCCCACAGATACGCAGTATTTT,-,many,13,TRBJ2-3,TRBV20-1